This T cell receptor beta chain was recorded in a study of OX40 agonist ivuxolimab in advanced cancers. Only in-frame clones appear in the TCRdb table, and some are missing; sequencing was by immunoSEQ multiplex PCR. In the table there are some 80,000 clones, 70% to 90% of which are singletons. The material sequenced was CD4+ or CD8+ T cells sorted from blood, taken in a trial of the OX40 agonist ivuxolimab. The clonotype was recovered from an adult with an advanced solid tumor such as melanoma, head and neck, liver or kidney cancer.

The DNA of the CDR3 is TGTGCCAGTAGTATTATCCAGGACAGCGATCAGCCCCAGCATTTT. The encoded protein is CASSIIQDSDQPQHF. The chain links TRBV19 to TRBJ1-5, with D possibly being TRBD1 (6 bases). Germline-derived CDR1 and CDR2 are LNHDA and SQIVND (reference sequence). V shed 3 bases and J shed 5 bases, with 14 bases lying between them. The CDR3 length is 15 residues.